This T cell receptor (beta chain) was captured in a study of a mutant IDH1 vaccine in newly diagnosed glioma. The wider study: The study gave patients eight vaccinations in weeks 1, 3, 5, 7, 11, 15, 19, 23. Onset of vaccination occurred 4-6 weeks following radiotherapy alone, or with temozolomide cycles. Patients under treatment included approximately 60% males and roughly 40% females and had a mean age of approximately 40 years. The earlier regimen, radiotherapy, temozolomide, or both, was most often both.

Some clones are missing from TCRdb's copy, which holds only in-frame ones; the method was immunoSEQ multiplex PCR. The sample records around 35,000 clones, around 85% being singletons. Stated time point: week 5, during vaccination. What each vaccine dose contained was 300 ug of mutant IDH1 20-mer peptide, accompanied by topical imiquimod. This clone was counted a few times. Its antigen is unknown. Trimming cost V 10 bases and J 8 bases, with 21 bases left between them. Germline CDR1 is SGHDN and CDR2 is FVKESK. This CDR3 region has 14 residues. The sequences come from PBMCs, collected from a glioma patient whose treatment included an IDH1 peptide vaccine. The TCR originated in a man younger than 40 with glioma. The J gene is TRBJ2-1, the V gene TRBV14, with D maybe TRBD1 (7 bases). The CDR3 loop is CATRRQGGEDEQFF. DNA of the CDR3: TGTGCCACCCGAAGGCAGGGGGGCGAGGATGAGCAGTTCTTC.